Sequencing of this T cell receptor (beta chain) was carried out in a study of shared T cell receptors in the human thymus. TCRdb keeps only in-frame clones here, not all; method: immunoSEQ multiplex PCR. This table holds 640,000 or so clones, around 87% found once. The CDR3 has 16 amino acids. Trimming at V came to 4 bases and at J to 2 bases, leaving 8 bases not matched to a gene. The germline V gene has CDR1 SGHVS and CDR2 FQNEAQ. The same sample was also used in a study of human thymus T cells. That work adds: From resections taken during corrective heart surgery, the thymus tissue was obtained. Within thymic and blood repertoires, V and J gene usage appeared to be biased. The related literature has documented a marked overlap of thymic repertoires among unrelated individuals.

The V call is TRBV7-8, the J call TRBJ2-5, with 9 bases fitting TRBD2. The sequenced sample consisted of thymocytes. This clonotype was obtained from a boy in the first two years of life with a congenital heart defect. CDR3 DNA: TGTGCCAGCAGCTCTTCGGGACTAGCTAATCAAGAGACCCAGTACTTC. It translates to CASSSSGLANQETQYF. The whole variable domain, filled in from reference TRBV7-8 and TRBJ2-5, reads GAGVSQSPRYKVAKRGQDVALRCDPISGHVSLFWYQQALGQGPEFLTYFQNEAQLDKSGLPSDRFFAERPEGSVSTLKIQRTQQEDSAVYLCASSSSGLANQETQYFGPGTRLLVL.